A selection of T cell receptor beta chains follows, all from one sample in a study of CD8+ T cells in alopecia areata. The table came from immunoSEQ multiplex PCR; TCRdb's copy has only in-frame clones and leaves some out. The sample lists 130,000 or so clones, 70% to 90% occurring once. The sample in question was CD8+ T cells sorted from blood, obtained at week 4, from a patient treated with tofacitinib. The source is a human donor with alopecia areata. Both conserved end residues are part of each CDR3. D genes are given only for firm matches. The size of a clone is reported for some rows only, either as once, few or many, or as a class for expanded clones.

abundance	j_gene	d_gene	v_gene	CDR3nt	CDR3aa
.	TRBJ2-7	.	TRBV15	TGTGCCACCAGCAGAGCCAGGGCAGGGATCCACGAGCAGTACTTC	CATSRARAGIHEQYF
.	TRBJ2-7	.	TRBV6-6	TGTGCCAGCCTAATGCGTATTGGGGACTACGAGCAGTACTTC	CASLMRIGDYEQYF
.	TRBJ1-2	.	TRBV2	TGTGCCAGCCGGGGGAATAACTATGGCTACACCTTC	CASRGNNYGYTF
.	TRBJ1-2	.	TRBV20-1	TGCAGTGCTGCATACTATGGCTACACCTTC	CSAAYYGYTF
.	TRBJ2-4	.	TRBV29-1	TGCAGCGTTGACGTGGGGGAAAACATTCAGTACTTC	CSVDVGENIQYF
.	TRBJ1-5	.	TRBV5-6	TGTGCCAGCAGCTTGTTCCGACACGTAGATCAGCCCCAGCATTTT	CASSLFRHVDQPQHF
.	TRBJ2-7	.	TRBV27	TGTGCCAGCGGCCTCCAGGGCTACGAGCAGTACTTC	CASGLQGYEQYF
.	TRBJ1-2	.	TRBV29-1	TGCAGCTCTAAACAGGAAGGGAGGGGTGGCTACACCTTC	CSSKQEGRGGYTF
.	TRBJ2-5	TRBD2	TRBV7-9	TGTGCCAGCAGCCTAGGCGGACTAGCGGCGGAGACCCAGTACTTC	CASSLGGLAAETQYF
.	TRBJ2-7	.	TRBV25-1	TGTGCCAGCAGTGAGCTCTCCGCCTACGAGCAGTACTTC	CASSELSAYEQYF
.	TRBJ2-3	.	TRBV5-4	TGTGCCAGCAGCCCGGTGGGGGCCGCCACAGATACGCAGTATTTT	CASSPVGAATDTQYF
.	TRBJ2-3	TRBD2	TRBV29-1	TGCAGCGTTGAGGTGGGACTAGCCCTCCCTACGCAGTATTTT	CSVEVGLALPTQYF
.	TRBJ1-1	.	TRBV29-1	TGCAGCGTTGAATTAGGAGATGGGACTGAAGCTTTCTTT	CSVELGDGTEAFF
.	TRBJ2-7	TRBD1	TRBV13	TGTGCCAGCAGCATTAGGGACAGCTTCTACGAGCAGTACTTC	CASSIRDSFYEQYF
.	TRBJ2-1	.	TRBV7-9	TGTGCCAGCAGGCCCGACTACGAGCAGTTCTTC	CASRPDYEQFF
.	TRBJ2-1	TRBD2	TRBV4-2	TGTGCCAGCAGCCAAGATACGGGACTAGCGCCCTACAATGAGCAGTTCTTC	CASSQDTGLAPYNEQFF
once	TRBJ2-1	TRBD1	TRBV5-4	TGTGCCTATCCCCTCAGGACAGGGAACAACAATGAGCAGTTCTTC	CAYPLRTGNNNEQFF
few	TRBJ2-2	.	TRBV9	TGTGCCAGCAGGCTGGGGGACATAAACACCGGGGAGCTGTTTTTT	CASRLGDINTGELFF
once	TRBJ1-2	.	TRBV10-3	TGTGCCATCAATACCCCCTCGGTGCGGAACTATGGCTACACCTTC	CAINTPSVRNYGYTF
.	TRBJ2-5	.	TRBV27	TGTGCCAGCACTCAAGGGGAGACCCAGTACTTC	CASTQGETQYF
.	TRBJ2-7	.	TRBV27	TGTGCCAGCAGTCCAGGGGCGGTCTACGAGCAGTACTTC	CASSPGAVYEQYF
.	TRBJ2-2	.	TRBV7-8	TGTGCCAGCTCCTCGTGGGCAGGCGACACCGGGGAGCTGTTTTTT	CASSSWAGDTGELFF
.	TRBJ1-1	.	TRBV27	TGTGCCAGCCTTGGGGGGGGCACTGAAGCTTTCTTT	CASLGGGTEAFF
.	TRBJ2-5	.	TRBV7-9	TGTGCCAGCACCACGGTAGGGTTTGAGGAGACCCAGTACTTC	CASTTVGFEETQYF
.	TRBJ2-2	.	TRBV27	TGTGCCAGCAGTTTGAACGGGGAGCTGTTTTTT	CASSLNGELFF
.	TRBJ2-3	TRBD1	TRBV27	TGTGCCAGCCTCGAGACAGGGAATACAGATACGCAGTATTTT	CASLETGNTDTQYF